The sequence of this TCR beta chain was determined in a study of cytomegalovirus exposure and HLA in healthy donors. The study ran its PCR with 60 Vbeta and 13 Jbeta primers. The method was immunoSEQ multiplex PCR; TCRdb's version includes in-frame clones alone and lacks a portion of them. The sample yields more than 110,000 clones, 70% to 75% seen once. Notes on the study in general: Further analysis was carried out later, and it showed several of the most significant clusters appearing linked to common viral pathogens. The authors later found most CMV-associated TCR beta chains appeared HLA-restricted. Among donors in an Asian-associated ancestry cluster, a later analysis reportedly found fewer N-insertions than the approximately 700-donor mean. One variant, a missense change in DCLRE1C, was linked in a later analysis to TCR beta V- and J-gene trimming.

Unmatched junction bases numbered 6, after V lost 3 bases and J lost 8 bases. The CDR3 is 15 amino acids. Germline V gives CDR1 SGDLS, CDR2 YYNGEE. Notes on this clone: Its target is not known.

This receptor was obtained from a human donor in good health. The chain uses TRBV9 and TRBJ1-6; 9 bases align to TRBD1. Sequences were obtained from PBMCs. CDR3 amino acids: CASSEQGAIYSPLHF. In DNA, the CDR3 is TGTGCCAGCAGCGAACAGGGGGCCATTTATTCACCCCTCCACTTT.